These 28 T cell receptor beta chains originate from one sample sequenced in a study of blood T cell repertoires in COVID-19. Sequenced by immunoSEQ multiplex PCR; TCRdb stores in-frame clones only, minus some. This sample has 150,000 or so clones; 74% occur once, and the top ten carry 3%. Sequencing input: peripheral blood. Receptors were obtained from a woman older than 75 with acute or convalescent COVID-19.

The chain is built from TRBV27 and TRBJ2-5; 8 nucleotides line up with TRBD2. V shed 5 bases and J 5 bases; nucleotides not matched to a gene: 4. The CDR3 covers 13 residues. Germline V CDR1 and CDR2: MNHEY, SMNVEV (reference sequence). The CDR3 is CASSVSGKETQYF. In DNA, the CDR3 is TGTGCCAGCAGTGTTAGCGGGAAGGAGACCCAGTACTTC.

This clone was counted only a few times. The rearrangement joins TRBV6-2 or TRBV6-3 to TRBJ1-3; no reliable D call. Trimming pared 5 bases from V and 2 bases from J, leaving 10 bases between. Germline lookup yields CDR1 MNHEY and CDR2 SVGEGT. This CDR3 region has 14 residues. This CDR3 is CASSATVTGNTIYF. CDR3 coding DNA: TGTGCCAGCAGTGCCACAGTGACTGGAAACACCATATATTTT.

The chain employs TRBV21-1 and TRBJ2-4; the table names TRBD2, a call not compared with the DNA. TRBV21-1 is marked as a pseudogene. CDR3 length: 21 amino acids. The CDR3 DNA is TGTGCCAGCAGCAGAAAAAGGCGGGGAAGGAGGTTGTTCCGTGCCAAAAACATTCAGTACTTC. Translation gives CASSRKRRGRRLFRAKNIQYF.

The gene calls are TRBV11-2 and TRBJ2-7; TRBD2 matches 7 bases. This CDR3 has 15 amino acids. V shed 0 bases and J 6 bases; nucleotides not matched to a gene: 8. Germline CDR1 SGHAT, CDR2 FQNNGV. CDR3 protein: CASSLDPGREREQYF. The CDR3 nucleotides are TGTGCCAGCAGCTTAGATCCGGGGAGGGAGCGCGAGCAGTACTTC.

The CDR3 DNA reads as TGCGCCAGCAGCCCCCAGGGGTCTTCGAACTATGGCTACACCTTC. Translating gives CASSPQGSSNYGYTF. The rearrangement uses TRBV5-1 and TRBJ1-2, with D possibly being TRBD1 (6 bases). Germline-derived CDR1 and CDR2 are SGHRS and YFSETQ. V was clipped by 4 bases and J by 2 bases, with 15 bases between them. The CDR3 is 15 residues long.

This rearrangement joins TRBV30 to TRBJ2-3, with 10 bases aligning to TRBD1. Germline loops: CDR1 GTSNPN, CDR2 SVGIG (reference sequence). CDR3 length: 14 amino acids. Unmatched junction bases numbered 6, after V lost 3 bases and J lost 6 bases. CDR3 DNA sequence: TGTGCCTGGAGGAGACAGGGGGCCAGGGATACGCAGTATTTT. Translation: CAWRRQGARDTQYF.

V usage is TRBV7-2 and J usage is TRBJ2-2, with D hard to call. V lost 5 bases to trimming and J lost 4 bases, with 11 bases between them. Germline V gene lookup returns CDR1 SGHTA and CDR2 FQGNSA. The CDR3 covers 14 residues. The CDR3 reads CASSPTWSTGELFF. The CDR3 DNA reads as TGTGCCAGCAGCCCTACCTGGAGCACCGGGGAGCTGTTTTTT.

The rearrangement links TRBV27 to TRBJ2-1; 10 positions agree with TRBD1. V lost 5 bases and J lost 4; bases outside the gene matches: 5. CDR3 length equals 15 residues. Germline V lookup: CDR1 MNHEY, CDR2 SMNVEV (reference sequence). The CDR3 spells CASSLRQGAYNEQFF. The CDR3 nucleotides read TGTGCCAGCAGTCTGCGACAGGGGGCTTACAATGAGCAGTTCTTC.

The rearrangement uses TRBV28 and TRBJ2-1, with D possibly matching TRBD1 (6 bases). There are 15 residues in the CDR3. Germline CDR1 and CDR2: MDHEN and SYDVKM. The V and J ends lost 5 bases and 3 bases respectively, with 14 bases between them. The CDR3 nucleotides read TGTGCCAGCAGTCACAGGGTTAGGAGCTACAATGAGCAGTTCTTC. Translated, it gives CASSHRVRSYNEQFF. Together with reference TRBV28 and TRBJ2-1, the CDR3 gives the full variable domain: DVKVTQSSRYLVKRTGEKVFLECVQDMDHENMFWYRQDPGLGLRLIYFSYDVKMKEKGDIPEGYSVSREKKERFSLILESASTNQTSMYLCASSHRVRSYNEQFFGPGTRLTVL.

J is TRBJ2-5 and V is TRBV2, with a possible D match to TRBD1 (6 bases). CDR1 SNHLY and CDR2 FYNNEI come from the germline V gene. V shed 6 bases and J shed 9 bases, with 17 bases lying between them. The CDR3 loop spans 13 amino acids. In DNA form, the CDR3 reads TGTGCCAGCAGGTGGACAGAGCAAGGGTCCCAGTACTTC. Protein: CASRWTEQGSQYF.

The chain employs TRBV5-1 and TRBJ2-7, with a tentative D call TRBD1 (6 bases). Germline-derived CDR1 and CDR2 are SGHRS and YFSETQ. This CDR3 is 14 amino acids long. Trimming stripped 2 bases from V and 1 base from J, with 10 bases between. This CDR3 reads CASSLPDRSYEQYF. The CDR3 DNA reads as TGCGCCAGCAGCTTACCGGACAGATCCTACGAGCAGTACTTC.

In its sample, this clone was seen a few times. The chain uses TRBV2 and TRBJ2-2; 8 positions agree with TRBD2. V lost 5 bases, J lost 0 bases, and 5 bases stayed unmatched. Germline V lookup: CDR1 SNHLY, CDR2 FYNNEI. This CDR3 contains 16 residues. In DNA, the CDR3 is TGTGCCAGCAGTTTTAGCGGGGCGGCGAACACCGGGGAGCTGTTTTTT. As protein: CASSFSGAANTGELFF.

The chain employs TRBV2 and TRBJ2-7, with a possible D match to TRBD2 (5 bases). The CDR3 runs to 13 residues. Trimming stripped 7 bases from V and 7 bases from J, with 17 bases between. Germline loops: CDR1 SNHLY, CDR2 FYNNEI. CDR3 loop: CASKKEVGGEQYF. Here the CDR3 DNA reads TGTGCCAGCAAGAAAGAGGTAGGCGGGGAGCAGTACTTC.

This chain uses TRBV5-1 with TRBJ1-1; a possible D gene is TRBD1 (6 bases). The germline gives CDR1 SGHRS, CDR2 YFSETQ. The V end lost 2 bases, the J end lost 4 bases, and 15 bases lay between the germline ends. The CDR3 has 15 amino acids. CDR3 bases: TGCGCCAGCAGCTTAACGAACGCAGGGGCCACTGAAGCTTTCTTT. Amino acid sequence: CASSLTNAGATEAFF.

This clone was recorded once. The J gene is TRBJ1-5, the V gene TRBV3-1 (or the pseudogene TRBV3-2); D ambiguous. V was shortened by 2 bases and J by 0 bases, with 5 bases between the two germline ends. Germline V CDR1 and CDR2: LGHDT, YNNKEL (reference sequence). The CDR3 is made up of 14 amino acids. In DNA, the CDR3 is TGTGCCAGCAGCCAACGAGGTAGCAATCAGCCCCAGCATTTT. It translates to CASSQRGSNQPQHF.

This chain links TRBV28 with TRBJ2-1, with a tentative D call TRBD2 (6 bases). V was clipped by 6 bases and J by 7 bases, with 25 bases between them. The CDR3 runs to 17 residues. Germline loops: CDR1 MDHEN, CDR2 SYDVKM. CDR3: CASSRRYGGVKGNEQFF. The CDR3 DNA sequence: TGTGCCAGCAGCCGCCGTTACGGGGGAGTTAAAGGTAATGAGCAGTTCTTC.

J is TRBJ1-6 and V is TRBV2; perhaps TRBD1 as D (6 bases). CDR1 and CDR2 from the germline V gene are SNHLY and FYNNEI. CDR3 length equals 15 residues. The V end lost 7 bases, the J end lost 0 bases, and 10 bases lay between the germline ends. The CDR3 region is CASMETGSYNSPLHF. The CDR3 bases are TGTGCCAGCATGGAGACAGGCTCCTATAATTCACCCCTCCACTTT.

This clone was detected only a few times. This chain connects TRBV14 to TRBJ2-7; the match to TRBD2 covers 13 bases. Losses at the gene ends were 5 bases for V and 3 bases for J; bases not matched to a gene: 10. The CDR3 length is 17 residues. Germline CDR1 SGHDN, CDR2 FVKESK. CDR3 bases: TGTGCCAGCAGCAGAAGACTAGCGGGAGGCCGGGACTACGAGCAGTACTTC. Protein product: CASSRRLAGGRDYEQYF. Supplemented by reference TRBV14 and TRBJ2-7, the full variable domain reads EAGVTQFPSHSVIEKGQTVTLRCDPISGHDNLYWYRRVMGKEIKFLLHFVKESKQDESGMPNNRFLAERTGGTYSTLKVQPAELEDSGVYFCASSRRLAGGRDYEQYFGPGTRLTVT.

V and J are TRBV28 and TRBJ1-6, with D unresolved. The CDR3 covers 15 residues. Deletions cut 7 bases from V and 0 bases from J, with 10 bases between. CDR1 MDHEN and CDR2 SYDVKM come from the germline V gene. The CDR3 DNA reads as TGTGCCAGCATTTCAGAAACCTCCTATAATTCACCCCTCCACTTT. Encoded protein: CASISETSYNSPLHF.

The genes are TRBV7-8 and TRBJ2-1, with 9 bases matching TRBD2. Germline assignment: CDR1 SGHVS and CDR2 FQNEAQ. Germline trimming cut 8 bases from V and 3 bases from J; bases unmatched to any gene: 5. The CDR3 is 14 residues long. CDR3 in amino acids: CASRASGNYNEQFF. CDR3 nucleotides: TGTGCCAGCCGGGCTAGCGGGAACTACAATGAGCAGTTCTTC.

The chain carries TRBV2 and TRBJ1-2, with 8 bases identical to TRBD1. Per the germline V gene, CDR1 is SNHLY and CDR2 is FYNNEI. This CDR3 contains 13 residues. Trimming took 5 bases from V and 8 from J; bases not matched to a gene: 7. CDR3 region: CASSNRGEGGYTF. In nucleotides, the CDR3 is TGTGCCAGCAGTAACAGGGGGGAGGGCGGCTACACCTTC.

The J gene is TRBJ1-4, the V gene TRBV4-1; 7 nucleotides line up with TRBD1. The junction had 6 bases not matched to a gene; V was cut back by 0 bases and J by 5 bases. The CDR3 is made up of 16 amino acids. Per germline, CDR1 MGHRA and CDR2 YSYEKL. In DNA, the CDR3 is TGCGCCAGCAGCCAAGACCCACCAGGGGGAAATGAAAAACTGTTTTTT. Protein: CASSQDPPGGNEKLFF.

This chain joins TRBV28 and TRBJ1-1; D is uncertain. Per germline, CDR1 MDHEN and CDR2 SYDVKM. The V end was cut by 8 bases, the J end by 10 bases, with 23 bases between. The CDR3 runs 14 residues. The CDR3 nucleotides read TGTGCCAGCCGAACCCCGGGTCCTAAGCCGGGAGCTTTCTTT. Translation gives CASRTPGPKPGAFF.

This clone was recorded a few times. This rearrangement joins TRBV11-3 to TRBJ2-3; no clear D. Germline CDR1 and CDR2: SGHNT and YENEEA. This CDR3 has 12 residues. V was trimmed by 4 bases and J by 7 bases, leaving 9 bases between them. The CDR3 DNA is TGTGCCAGCAGCTCCGGGTTTAATACGCAGTATTTT. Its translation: CASSSGFNTQYF.

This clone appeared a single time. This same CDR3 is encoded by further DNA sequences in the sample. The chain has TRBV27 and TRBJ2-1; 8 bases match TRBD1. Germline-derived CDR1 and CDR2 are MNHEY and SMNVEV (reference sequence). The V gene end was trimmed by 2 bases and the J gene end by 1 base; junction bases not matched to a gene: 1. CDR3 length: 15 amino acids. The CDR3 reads CASSLDRGSYNEQFF. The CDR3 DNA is TGTGCCAGCAGTTTAGACAGGGGATCCTACAATGAGCAGTTCTTC.

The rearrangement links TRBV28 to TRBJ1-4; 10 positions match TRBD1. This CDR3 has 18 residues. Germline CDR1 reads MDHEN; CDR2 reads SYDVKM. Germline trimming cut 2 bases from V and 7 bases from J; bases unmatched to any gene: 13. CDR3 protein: CASSLGTGAIFDGEKLFF. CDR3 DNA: TGTGCCAGCAGTTTAGGGACAGGGGCCATATTTGATGGTGAAAAACTGTTTTTT.

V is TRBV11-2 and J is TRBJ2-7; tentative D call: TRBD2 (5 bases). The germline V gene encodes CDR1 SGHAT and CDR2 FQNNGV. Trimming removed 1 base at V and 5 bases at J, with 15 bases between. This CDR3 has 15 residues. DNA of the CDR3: TGTGCCAGCAGCTTAGTAACGGGGATCACTCACGAGCAGTACTTC. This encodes CASSLVTGITHEQYF.

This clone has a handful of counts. The chain's CDR3 is CASRRAGGHEQFF. The CDR3 DNA follows: TGTGCCAGCAGGCGGGCGGGAGGGCATGAGCAGTTCTTC. The V call is TRBV25-1, the J call TRBJ2-1, with 9 positions matching TRBD2. This CDR3 spans 13 amino acids. V was clipped by 6 bases and J by 8 bases; unmatched bases: 5. Per the germline V gene, CDR1 is MGHDK and CDR2 is SYGVNS.